A selection of T cell receptor beta chains follows, all from one sample in a study of CD8+CD57+ T cells in acquired aplastic anemia. TCRdb analysed the reads with MiXCR anew, one entry per CDR3 protein. The sample yields around 430,000 distinct CDR3 sequences, around 30% seen once. Sequencing was done on a sample of sorted CD4+, CD8+, or CD8+CD57+ T cells (not recorded which) from PBMCs. The receptors were sampled from a human donor with aplastic anemia. The CDR3 runs from the conserved cysteine through the conserved F or W. The D gene is left open where the match is weak. Clone size, where shown, is once, few, many, or a class for clones that have expanded.

-,many,TRBJ1-5,TRBV10-3,TGTGCCACCTCGGCGGACAGCAATCAGCCCCAGCATTTT,CATSADSNQPQHF
TRBD2,-,TRBJ2-7,TRBV30,TGTGCCTGGAGTGTCGGGGGGAATTACTACGAGCAGTACTTC,CAWSVGGNYYEQYF
TRBD2,few,TRBJ2-2,TRBV2,TGTGCCAGCAGTGGGGGACTAGCGGGGATGGTTACCGGGGAGCTGTTTTTT,CASSGGLAGMVTGELFF
-,many,TRBJ2-7,TRBV20-1,TGCAGTGCTTTTGGGGAAAGGTACGAGCAGTACTTC,CSAFGERYEQYF
-,few,TRBJ1-2,TRBV20-1,TGCAGTGCGGCGCCGGCGGGGGGCTACACCTTC,CSAAPAGGYTF
-,many,TRBJ1-2,TRBV25-1,TGTGCCACCAGCGAGACAGAACACTATGGCTACACCTTC,CATSETEHYGYTF
TRBD1,few,TRBJ1-2,TRBV2,TGTGCCAGCAGTGAAAGGCAGGGGGCTAACTATGGCTACACCTTC,CASSERQGANYGYTF
TRBD1,few,TRBJ1-1,TRBV20-1,TGCAGTGCTAGAGGCCCGCCCGGCACCGGGACAGGCTCAAGTGGCACTGAAGCTTTCTTT,CSARGPPGTGTGSSGTEAFF
-,many,TRBJ2-7,TRBV29-1,TGCAGCGTTGAGACCGGGAACTACGAGCAGTACTTC,CSVETGNYEQYF
-,-,TRBJ2-7,TRBV7-9,TGTGCCACTTCTCCCCAGGGGTACTACGAGCAGTACTTC,CATSPQGYYEQYF
TRBD1,-,TRBJ2-5,TRBV7-3,TGTGCCAGCAAACGGCCAGGGGGCGGGGAGACCCAGTACTTC,CASKRPGGGETQYF
-,-,TRBJ1-2,TRBV14,TGTGCCAGCAGCCAAGGATCTGGACACTCCTATGGCTACACCTTC,CASSQGSGHSYGYTF
-,once,TRBJ1-2,TRBV25-1,TGTGCCAGCAGTGATCGTGGGACATTGGGTGGCTACACCTTC,CASSDRGTLGGYTF
TRBD1,few,TRBJ1-2,TRBV15,TGTGCCACCAGCACAGATCCCACGGGGACAGCACCTAACTATGGCTACACCTTC,CATSTDPTGTAPNYGYTF
TRBD1,-,TRBJ1-6,TRBV6-2/TRBV6-3,TGTGCCAGCAGGTACGCGGCCGACAGGGCCTATAATTCACCCCTCCACTTT,CASRYAADRAYNSPLHF
-,many,TRBJ1-6,TRBV2,TGTGCCAGCGGCGATGAGGGCTTGAGGTTTTCACCCCTCCACTTT,CASGDEGLRFSPLHF
TRBD1,-,TRBJ1-5,TRBV12-3/TRBV12-4,TGTGCCAGCAGTTACCCACAGGGGATCCAGCATTTT,CASSYPQGIQHF
TRBD1,many,TRBJ2-3,TRBV2,TGTGCCAGCAGGGACAGGGGCGATACGCAGTATTTT,CASRDRGDTQYF
-,many,TRBJ2-3,TRBV7-3,TGTGCCAGCAGCGCGGGCGAGGCCCGCACAGATACGCAGTATTTT,CASSAGEARTDTQYF
TRBD2,few,TRBJ2-1,TRBV7-9,TGTGCCAGCAGCTTAGGGGGGGGTATAGCTGAGCAGTTCTTC,CASSLGGGIAEQFF
-,few,TRBJ2-7,TRBV2,TGTGCCATCCCTCGACTCTGCCGGTACGAGCAGTACTTC,CAIPRLCRYEQYF
-,few,TRBJ2-2,TRBV7-8,TGTGCCAGCAGCTCCAACCCAGCCACCGGGGAGCTGTTTTTT,CASSSNPATGELFF
-,-,TRBJ2-1,TRBV6-2/TRBV6-3,TGTGCCAGCAGTTACTCGATGACTGCAGTCTCCTACAATGAGCAGTTCTTC,CASSYSMTAVSYNEQFF
TRBD2,many,TRBJ2-1,TRBV25-1,TGTGCCAGCAGTGCCTACCTAGCGGGAGAGTACAATGAGCAGTTCTTC,CASSAYLAGEYNEQFF
-,few,TRBJ2-7,TRBV28,TGTGCCAGCAGACCCCAACGGGGCATTAGGAGGGGCGAGCAGTACTTC,CASRPQRGIRRGEQYF
-,-,TRBJ1-3,TRBV7-9,TGTGCCAGCAGCTCCCGGACGAACTCTGGAAACACCATATATTTT,CASSSRTNSGNTIYF
-,-,TRBJ2-1,TRBV10-2,TGCGCCAGCATTATAGGGGACCGCTACAATGAGCAGTTCTTC,CASIIGDRYNEQFF
-,-,TRBJ2-1,TRBV13,TGTGCCAGCAGCCCCAAGGGCCGAAAGATTCTGGGGACTCGAGAGCAGTTCTTC,CASSPKGRKILGTREQFF
-,many,TRBJ1-5,TRBV19,TGTGCCAGTAGTGGCTCGACCAGCAATCAGCCCCAGCATTTT,CASSGSTSNQPQHF
-,-,TRBJ1-2,TRBV30,TGTGCCTGGACTCAGGGGACGGCTTATGGCTACACCTTC,CAWTQGTAYGYTF
TRBD2,many,TRBJ2-7,TRBV12-3/TRBV12-4,TGTGCCAGCAGTATCGGACTAGCAGGGAAGCAGTACTTC,CASSIGLAGKQYF
-,many,TRBJ1-3,TRBV19,TGTGCCAGTAAAGAGCAGCACTCTGGAAACACCATATATTTT,CASKEQHSGNTIYF
-,many,TRBJ2-5,TRBV7-3,TGTGCCAGCAGCTTAACGCCGGAGACCCAAGAGACCCAGTACTTC,CASSLTPETQETQYF
TRBD1,many,TRBJ1-5,TRBV7-9,TGTGCCAGCAGCGCAGGACAGGGCAATCAGCCCCAGCATTTT,CASSAGQGNQPQHF
-,few,TRBJ2-7,TRBV2,TGTGCCAGCAGTTTAGCGGAGACGGCCTACGAGCAGTACTTC,CASSLAETAYEQYF
-,many,TRBJ2-7,TRBV2,TGTGCCAGTATGACGGACACCTACGAGCAGTACTTC,CASMTDTYEQYF
TRBD1,-,TRBJ1-5,TRBV19,TGTGCCACTGGAGATACAGGGGGAATATGGGGCAATCAGCCCCAGCATTTT,CATGDTGGIWGNQPQHF
-,-,TRBJ2-5,TRBV20-1,TGCAGTGCTAGTATAGGAGAGACCCAGTACTTC,CSASIGETQYF
-,-,TRBJ2-1,TRBV3-1,TGTGCCAGCGGCCAAGCCAGCGCGGGGAATGAGCAGTTCTTC,CASGQASAGNEQFF
TRBD1,-,TRBJ2-7,TRBV15,TGTGCCACCAGCAGCGACAGGGGTGGCAGCGAGCAGTACTTC,CATSSDRGGSEQYF
TRBD1,-,TRBJ1-1,TRBV20-1,TGCAGTGCCAATCGAGGACAGGGCCCTTTTGGGGCTTTCTTT,CSANRGQGPFGAFF
-,few,TRBJ1-1,TRBV20-1,TGCAGTGCTAGTTCATTGGGCACTGAAGCTTTCTTT,CSASSLGTEAFF
-,-,TRBJ1-3,TRBV9,TGTGCCAGCAGCGTAGCTGGGGGCGGAAATTCTGGAAACACCATATATTTT,CASSVAGGGNSGNTIYF
TRBD1,-,TRBJ2-3,TRBV7-6,TGTGCCAGCAGCGGTGGGACAGGGGGGAGCACAGATACGCAGTATTTT,CASSGGTGGSTDTQYF
-,-,TRBJ1-5,TRBV2,TGTGCCAGCAGTGAGCGGACCCGGTCCCTTAATCAGCCCCAGCATTTT,CASSERTRSLNQPQHF
-,few,TRBJ1-1,TRBV19,TGTGCCAGTAGTTTGGCTTGGGGAATTGCTGAAGCTTTCTTT,CASSLAWGIAEAFF
-,many,TRBJ1-5,TRBV15,TGTGCCACCAGCAGAGAAGCTGGTCAGCCCCAGCATTTT,CATSREAGQPQHF
-,-,TRBJ1-2,TRBV15,TGTGCCACCAGCAGAGATGGGCATGGCTATGGCTACACCTTC,CATSRDGHGYGYTF
-,-,TRBJ2-2,TRBV19,TGTGCCAGTGAGGGGAGGAACACCGGGGAGCTGTTTTTT,CASEGRNTGELFF
TRBD1,many,TRBJ2-2,TRBV19,TGTGCCAGTAGTGGACAGGGGGCGTTAGTCGGGGAGCTGTTTTTT,CASSGQGALVGELFF
TRBD2,-,TRBJ2-1,TRBV7-1,TGTGCCAGCAGCTCCCCAACATTAGCGGGCGGCTCCTACAATGAGCAGTTCTTC,CASSSPTLAGGSYNEQFF
TRBD1,few,TRBJ2-7,TRBV7-6,TGTGCCAGCAGCTTACGGGGCCCCGGGACAGGGGTAACCTACGAGCAGTACTTC,CASSLRGPGTGVTYEQYF
-,many,TRBJ1-2,TRBV4-3,TGCGCCAGCAGCCAAGATGGCCAATATGGCTACACCTTC,CASSQDGQYGYTF
TRBD1,-,TRBJ1-5,TRBV2,TGTGCCAGCAGTTTAACACAGGGACAGGGGGAGCCCCAGCATTTT,CASSLTQGQGEPQHF
TRBD1,-,TRBJ1-2,TRBV20-1,TGCAGTGCTAAGGGGACAGGGGGGAACTATGGCTACACCTTC,CSAKGTGGNYGYTF
-,many,TRBJ2-1,TRBV7-7,TGTGCTAGCAGCCACCGGGATGACAATGAGCAGTTCTTC,CASSHRDDNEQFF
-,-,TRBJ1-3,TRBV19,TGTGCCAGTATGCGGGACTCTGGAAACACCATATATTTT,CASMRDSGNTIYF
TRBD1,few,TRBJ1-2,TRBV2,TGTGCCAGCAGTCCCCGGGGACAGCTTAATGGCTACACCTTC,CASSPRGQLNGYTF